The 25 T cell receptor beta chains below come from one sample, sequenced in a study of blood T cells in healthy people across ages. For the second PCR, which ran for about 7 to 11 cycles, a sample-barcoded 5' primer and a J-beta primer mix were used. One entry per CDR3 protein, called by TCRdb with MiXCR from the 5' RACE reads. Among about 810,000 distinct CDR3 sequences listed, about 37% were seen once. The sample comprised blood. These receptors came from a man aged 18 to 30 in good health.

J is TRBJ2-3 and V is TRBV15, with D maybe TRBD2 (6 bases). CDR1 LNHNV and CDR2 YYDKDF come from the germline V gene (reference sequence). Trimming took 4 bases from V and 3 from J, leaving 14 bases between them. This CDR3 is built from 15 residues. The DNA of the CDR3 is TGTGCCACCAGCATAGGCAGGCGGGGAACAGATACGCAGTATTTT. Residues: CATSIGRRGTDTQYF.

This clonotype was seen repeatedly, ten times or more. V is TRBV10-3 and J is TRBJ2-6; tentatively, D is TRBD1 (5 bases). The CDR3 has 16 residues. Looked up from germline, CDR1 is ENHRY and CDR2 is SYGVKD. V gave up 6 bases and J gave up 0 bases, with 12 bases separating them. The CDR3: CAIRSTASSGANVLTF. The CDR3 bases are TGTGCCATCAGATCGACAGCCAGCTCTGGGGCCAACGTCCTGACTTTC.

The chain recombines TRBV6-1 with TRBJ1-5; possible D gene TRBD1, 5 bases. V was pared by 4 bases and J by 3 bases, with 16 bases between. Germline values: CDR1 MNHNS, CDR2 SASEGT. The CDR3 spans 16 residues. CDR3 in amino acids: CASSGSGGLTNQPQHF. As DNA, the CDR3 is TGTGCCAGCAGTGGGTCGGGGGGTCTAACCAATCAGCCCCAGCATTTT.

Only a few counts were recorded for this clonotype. DNA of the CDR3: TGTGCCAGCAGTCCGGACCGACGGACGAACACTGAAGCTTTCTTT. Residues: CASSPDRRTNTEAFF. The V call is TRBV2, the J call TRBJ1-1; no definite D call. Germline CDR1 and CDR2: SNHLY and FYNNEI. This CDR3 has 15 residues. V lost 5 bases and J 1 base, leaving 14 bases between the germline ends. Full variable domain (outside the CDR3, taken from reference TRBV2 and TRBJ1-1): EPEVTQTPSHQVTQMGQEVILRCVPISNHLYFYWYRQILGQKVEFLVSFYNNEISEKSEIFDDQFSVERPDGSNFTLKIRSTKLEDSAMYFCASSPDRRTNTEAFFGQGTRLTVV.

V gene TRBV4-1 combines with J gene TRBJ2-7, with TRBD1 matching over 7 bases. This CDR3 comprises 15 residues. Germline values: CDR1 MGHRA, CDR2 YSYEKL. V trimming: 0 bases; J trimming: 2 bases; junction bases outside the gene matches: 4. The CDR3 sequence is CASSQDGTATYEQYF. DNA for the CDR3: TGCGCCAGCAGCCAAGACGGGACAGCAACCTACGAGCAGTACTTC.

This clonotype was seen a few times. This chain connects TRBV18 to TRBJ2-1; TRBD1 agrees at 7 bases. Germline-derived CDR1 and CDR2 are KGHSH and LQKENI. The CDR3 covers 15 residues. Trimming at V came to 5 bases and at J to 2 bases, leaving 6 bases not matched to a gene. The chain's CDR3 is CASSLPGTAYNEQFF. CDR3 DNA sequence: TGTGCCAGCTCATTACCCGGGACAGCCTACAATGAGCAGTTCTTC.

This clonotype was observed a few times. This chain links TRBV5-1 with TRBJ2-1; D call uncertain. Trimming cost V 0 bases and J 9 bases, with 16 bases left between them. The CDR3 has 15 amino acids. Germline-derived CDR1 and CDR2 are SGHRS and YFSETQ. CDR3 amino acids: CASSLASDPHGEQFF. The CDR3 region has the DNA TGCGCCAGCAGCTTGGCTTCGGATCCGCATGGTGAGCAGTTCTTC.

Concerning this clonotype itself: A read error may produce the germline difference seen at one junction end. The V call is TRBV2, the J call TRBJ1-2, with D hard to call. CDR1 is SNHLY and CDR2 is FYNNEI in the germline V gene. This CDR3 contains 11 residues. CDR3 sequence: CASTEGNGCTF. DNA for the CDR3: TGTGCCAGCACCGAGGGCAATGGCTGCACCTTC. The full variable domain, in which reference TRBV2 and TRBJ1-2 provide the parts outside the CDR3, is EPEVTQTPSHQVTQMGQEVILRCVPISNHLYFYWYRQILGQKVEFLVSFYNNEISEKSEIFDDQFSVERPDGSNFTLKIRSTKLEDSAMYFCASTEGNGCTFGSGTRLTVV.

This clonotype was observed at least ten times. The chain couples TRBV12-3 or TRBV12-4 to TRBJ2-7; 8 bases align to TRBD1. CDR3 length equals 13 residues. Trimming cost V 7 bases and J 3 bases; bases outside gene matches: 5. This CDR3 is CASTLDRGYEQYF. Here the CDR3 DNA reads TGTGCCAGCACCCTAGACAGGGGCTACGAGCAGTACTTC.

The chain couples TRBV12-3 or TRBV12-4 to TRBJ2-3; D unresolved. V lost 7 bases, J lost 6 bases, and 11 bases lay in between. The CDR3 length is 12 residues. CDR3 sequence: CASMAGPDTQYF. The CDR3 region has the DNA TGTGCCAGCATGGCCGGACCGGATACGCAGTATTTT.

This clonotype turned up a few times. CDR3 residues: CASNQRGYYNEQFF. CDR3 sequence (DNA): TGTGCCAGCAACCAAAGAGGGTACTACAATGAGCAGTTCTTC. V is TRBV6-2 or TRBV6-3 and J is TRBJ2-1; weak D call: TRBD2 (5 bases). Trimming stripped 7 bases from V and 3 bases from J, with 13 bases between. Germline CDR1 reads MNHEY; CDR2 reads SVGEGT. CDR3 length equals 14 residues.

This clonotype was seen more than once but under ten times. This chain links TRBV6-2 or TRBV6-3 with TRBJ1-1; D is uncertain. CDR1 MNHEY and CDR2 SVGEGT come from the germline V gene. V was trimmed by 6 bases and J by 9 bases, leaving 11 bases between them. The CDR3 runs 11 residues. The CDR3: CASREGFKAFF. As DNA, the CDR3 is TGTGCCAGCAGGGAGGGATTCAAAGCTTTCTTT.

The sample holds many counts of this clonotype. The rearrangement joins TRBV6-6 to TRBJ1-5; 10 nucleotides align to TRBD1. CDR3 length: 14 amino acids. V shed 4 bases, J shed 7 bases, and the junction held 4 bases outside the gene matches. CDR1 MNHNY and CDR2 SVGAGI come from the germline V gene (reference sequence). This CDR3 is CASSSPDRGQPQHF. The DNA for the CDR3 is TGTGCCAGCAGTTCTCCGGACAGGGGGCAGCCCCAGCATTTT.

V is TRBV12-3 or TRBV12-4 and J is TRBJ2-4; 10 bases fit TRBD2. The CDR3 totals 20 residues. V shed 5 bases and J 2 bases; nucleotides not matched to a gene: 18. The CDR3 is CASSPPPQRGGLRTKNIQYF. The CDR3 DNA is TGTGCCAGCAGTCCCCCCCCTCAGCGGGGGGGCCTTAGGACCAAAAACATTCAGTACTTC.

The chain joins TRBV20-1 to TRBJ2-1; 10 bases are a match to TRBD1. Losses at the gene ends were 3 bases for V and 9 bases for J; bases not matched to a gene: 11. This CDR3 has 15 amino acids. The germline V gene has CDR1 DFQATT and CDR2 SNEGSKA (reference sequence). CDR3 residues: CSASNFGTGVPEQFF. The CDR3 coding sequence is TGCAGTGCTAGTAACTTTGGGACAGGGGTTCCTGAGCAGTTCTTC.

This chain connects TRBV5-1 to TRBJ2-3; D is unresolved. The V gene's germline CDR1 is SGHRS and CDR2 YFSETQ. V dropped 4 bases and J dropped 8 bases, with 14 bases sitting between them. This CDR3 has 13 residues. The DNA of the CDR3 is TGCGCCAGCAGCGCCGGGCTTCAAGGTACGCAGTATTTT. Translating it yields CASSAGLQGTQYF.

This clonotype was detected many times. The rearrangement joins TRBV4-3 to TRBJ2-1, with D perhaps TRBD1 or TRBD2 (5 bases each). This CDR3 has 15 amino acids. Germline values: CDR1 LGHNA, CDR2 YSLEER. The germline V and J ends were trimmed by 4 bases and 6 bases, with 16 bases remaining between them. CDR3: CASSRGSTGGNEQFF. CDR3 nucleotide sequence: TGCGCCAGCAGCCGGGGGTCGACCGGCGGCAATGAGCAGTTCTTC.

This clonotype has a handful of counts. The chain uses TRBV5-1 and TRBJ1-5; tentative D call: TRBD1 (6 bases). Looked up from germline, CDR1 is SGHRS and CDR2 is YFSETQ. The CDR3 consists of 15 residues. Between the trimmed V and J ends, which lost 5 bases and 3 bases, there was a span of 15 bases. The CDR3 nucleotides are TGCGCCAGCAGACCGGACAGCCTTTACAATCAGCCCCAGCATTTT. Translating gives CASRPDSLYNQPQHF.

The chain uses TRBV5-1 and TRBJ2-2; D is undetermined. CDR1 and CDR2 from the germline V gene are SGHRS and YFSETQ. The CDR3 extends over 16 amino acids. The V and J ends lost 3 bases and 4 bases respectively, with 16 bases between them. The CDR3 DNA reads as TGCGCCAGCAGCTCCCTCGCCGCAACCACCACCGGGGAGCTGTTTTTT. Protein product: CASSSLAATTTGELFF.

The sample holds a few counts of this clonotype. This rearrangement joins TRBV24-1 to TRBJ2-1; D might be TRBD1 or TRBD2, each matching 7 bases. The CDR3 runs to 20 residues. Trimming removed 2 bases from V and 1 base from J, with 23 bases in between. In germline, CDR1 is KGHDR, CDR2 SFDVKD. Here the CDR3 DNA reads TGTGCCACCAGTGATTCCAGGGGGGGACACAGGGGTGGATCCTACAATGAGCAGTTCTTC. Protein sequence: CATSDSRGGHRGGSYNEQFF.

This clonotype has only a few counts. The chain links TRBV4-1 to TRBJ1-1, with 12 bases fitting TRBD1. The CDR3 is 14 residues long. The ends lost 6 bases at V and 5 bases at J; junction bases unmatched: 4. Germline-derived CDR1 and CDR2 are MGHRA and YSYEKL. The CDR3: CASRGDRGQTEAFF. CDR3 DNA: TGCGCCAGCAGGGGGGACAGGGGGCAAACTGAAGCTTTCTTT.

This clonotype was recorded many times. The chain has TRBV12-3 or TRBV12-4 and TRBJ1-1; D remains unclear. V was shortened by 1 base and J by 4 bases, with 7 bases between the two germline ends. The CDR3 contains 13 residues. For the CDR3, the DNA is TGTGCCAGCAGTTTAGGGGCAGCCACTGAAGCTTTCTTT. Translation gives CASSLGAATEAFF.

The chain recombines TRBV20-1 with TRBJ1-1; D uncertain. This CDR3 has 14 residues. Trimming removed 1 base from V and 3 bases from J, with 12 bases in between. CDR1 and CDR2 from the germline V gene are DFQATT and SNEGSKA (reference sequence). For the CDR3, the DNA is TGCAGTGCTAGAGTTTTGCGGTTTGACACTGAAGCTTTCTTT. It encodes CSARVLRFDTEAFF.

The chain has TRBV4-3 and TRBJ2-5, with 8 bases that match TRBD2. CDR3 size: 15 residues. Trimming took 5 bases from V and 2 from J; bases not matched to a gene: 7. Looked up from germline, CDR1 is LGHNA and CDR2 is YSLEER. In DNA form, the CDR3 reads TGCGCCAGCAGCTCATCGCGGGGGGAACAAGAGACCCAGTACTTC. Encoded protein: CASSSSRGEQETQYF.

V gene TRBV7-2 combines with J gene TRBJ1-2; D remains unclear. The CDR3 covers 14 residues. In germline, CDR1 is SGHTA, CDR2 FQGNSA. The V end lost 4 bases, the J end lost 4 bases, and 13 bases lay between the germline ends. The chain's CDR3 is CASSSGGDAYGYTF. The CDR3 coding sequence is TGTGCCAGCAGCTCGGGCGGGGATGCCTATGGCTACACCTTC.